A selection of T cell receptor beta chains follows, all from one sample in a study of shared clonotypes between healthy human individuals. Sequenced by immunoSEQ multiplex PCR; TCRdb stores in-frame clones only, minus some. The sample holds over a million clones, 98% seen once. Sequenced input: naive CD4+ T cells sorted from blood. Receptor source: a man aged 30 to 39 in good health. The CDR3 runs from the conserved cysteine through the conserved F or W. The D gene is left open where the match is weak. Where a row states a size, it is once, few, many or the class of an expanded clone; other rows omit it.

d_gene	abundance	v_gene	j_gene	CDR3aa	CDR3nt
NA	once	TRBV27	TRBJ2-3	CASFSRRGLSTDTQYF	TGTGCCAGCTTTTCCCGGAGGGGGCTGAGCACAGATACGCAGTATTTT
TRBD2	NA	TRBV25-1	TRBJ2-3	CASSPWGGTTDTQYF	TGTGCCAGCAGCCCCTGGGGGGGAACCACAGATACGCAGTATTTT
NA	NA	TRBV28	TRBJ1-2	CASSFWAANYGYTF	TGTGCCAGCAGTTTCTGGGCAGCCAACTATGGCTACACCTTC
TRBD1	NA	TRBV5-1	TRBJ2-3	CASSFLYFGEGQIDGTQYF	TGCGCCAGCAGCTTCCTTTATTTTGGTGAGGGACAGATAGATGGAACGCAGTATTTT
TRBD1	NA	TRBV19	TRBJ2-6	CASGDRGGSGANVLTF	TGTGCCAGTGGGGACAGGGGAGGATCTGGGGCCAACGTCCTGACTTTC
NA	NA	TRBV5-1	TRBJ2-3	CASSSGLRPNLGDTQYF	TGCGCCAGCAGCTCGGGACTGCGGCCAAATCTAGGAGATACGCAGTATTTT
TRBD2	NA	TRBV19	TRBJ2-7	CASSAGLADYEQYF	TGTGCCAGTAGTGCGGGACTAGCGGACTACGAGCAGTACTTC
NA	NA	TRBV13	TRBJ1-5	CASSLGADQPQHF	TGTGCCAGCAGCTTAGGTGCCGATCAGCCCCAGCATTTT
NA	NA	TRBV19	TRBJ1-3	CASSPVFSGNTIYF	TGTGCCAGTAGTCCAGTTTTTTCTGGAAACACCATATATTTT
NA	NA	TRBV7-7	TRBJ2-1	CASSPQASYNEQFF	TGTGCTAGCAGCCCACAGGCCTCCTACAATGAGCAGTTCTTC
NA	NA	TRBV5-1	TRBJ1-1	CASSSRDQETEAFF	TGCGCCAGCAGCTCCCGGGACCAAGAGACTGAAGCTTTCTTT
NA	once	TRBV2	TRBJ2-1	CASRLLGSSYNEQFF	TGTGCCAGCAGACTTCTCGGAAGCTCCTACAATGAGCAGTTCTTC
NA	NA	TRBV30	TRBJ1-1	CAWYKNTEAFF	TGTGCCTGGTACAAGAACACTGAAGCTTTCTTT
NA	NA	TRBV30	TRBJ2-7	CAWSAPSPGPYEQYF	TGTGCCTGGAGTGCCCCCTCGCCGGGACCTTACGAGCAGTACTTC
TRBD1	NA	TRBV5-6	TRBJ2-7	CASSLAGTGGYEQYF	TGTGCCAGCAGCTTGGCCGGGACAGGGGGCTACGAGCAGTACTTC
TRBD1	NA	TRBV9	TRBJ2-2	CASSVGQGTGELFF	TGTGCCAGCAGCGTGGGACAGGGCACCGGGGAGCTGTTTTTT
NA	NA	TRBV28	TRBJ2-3	CASSFDYRGSSTDTQYF	TGTGCCAGCAGTTTTGATTATCGGGGCTCTAGCACAGATACGCAGTATTTT
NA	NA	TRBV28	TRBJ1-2	CASGGGYGYTF	TGTGCCAGTGGGGGTGGCTATGGCTACACCTTC
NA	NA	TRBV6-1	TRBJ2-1	CASSPYRVSGNEQFF	TGTGCCAGCAGTCCCTACAGGGTCTCTGGCAATGAGCAGTTCTTC
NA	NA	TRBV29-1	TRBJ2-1	CSVAVWDNEQFF	TGCAGCGTTGCCGTCTGGGACAATGAGCAGTTCTTC
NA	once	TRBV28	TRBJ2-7	CASSFSPDEQYF	TGTGCCAGCAGTTTTTCCCCAGACGAGCAGTACTTC
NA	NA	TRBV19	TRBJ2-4	CASRPQIAKNIQYF	TGTGCCAGTAGACCACAGATAGCCAAAAACATTCAGTACTTC
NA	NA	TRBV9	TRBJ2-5	CASSVEQKETQYF	TGTGCCAGCAGCGTAGAACAGAAAGAGACCCAGTACTTC
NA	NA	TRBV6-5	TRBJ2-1	CASRGRGSSYNEQFF	TGTGCCAGCAGAGGCCGGGGGAGCTCCTACAATGAGCAGTTCTTC
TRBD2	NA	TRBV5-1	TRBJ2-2	CASSLANSGGPGELFF	TGCGCCAGCAGCTTGGCCAACAGCGGGGGCCCCGGGGAGCTGTTTTTT